The 32 T cell receptor beta chains below come from one sample, sequenced in a study of control samples from healthy donors and cancer patients. The method was immunoSEQ multiplex PCR; TCRdb's version includes in-frame clones alone and lacks a portion of them. The sample lists some 140,000 clones; around 95% were seen once. Sequenced material: blood. Receptor source: a man aged 40-50 years in good health.

The rearrangement uses TRBV18 and TRBJ1-1; the D is unclear. Germline V gives CDR1 KGHSH, CDR2 LQKENI. With 4 bases removed from V and 4 bases from J, the gap between germline ends came to 16 bases. This CDR3 region has 15 residues. The CDR3 protein is CASSLTNAGVTEAFF. The CDR3 DNA is TGTGCCAGCTCACTTACCAACGCGGGAGTCACTGAAGCTTTCTTT. Together with reference TRBV18 and TRBJ1-1, the CDR3 gives the full variable domain: NAGVMQNPRHLVRRRGQEARLRCSPMKGHSHVYWYRQLPEEGLKFMVYLQKENIIDESGMPKERFSAEFPKEGPSILRIQQVVRGDSAAYFCASSLTNAGVTEAFFGQGTRLTVV.

This chain links TRBV7-2 with TRBJ1-3, with D maybe TRBD1 (5 bases). Germline V gene data show CDR1 as SGHTA and CDR2 as FQGNSA. The length of the CDR3 is 15 residues. V was trimmed by 4 bases and J by 0 bases, leaving 10 bases between them. CDR3 protein: CASSSDTSSGNTIYF. In DNA form, the CDR3 reads TGTGCCAGCAGCTCGGACACGAGCTCTGGAAACACCATATATTTT.

V usage is TRBV4-1 and J usage is TRBJ2-7; 8 nucleotides align to TRBD1. J was trimmed by 2 bases and V by 1 base; bases with no gene match: 4. This CDR3 has 15 amino acids. CDR1 MGHRA and CDR2 YSYEKL come from the germline V gene. The CDR3 is CASSQVEQGAYEQYF. CDR3 nucleotide sequence: TGCGCCAGCAGCCAAGTGGAACAGGGGGCCTACGAGCAGTACTTC.

CDR3 in DNA: TGTGCCACCCGCCGGGACGTCTCTGGAAACACCATATATTTT. Its translation is CATRRDVSGNTIYF. The chain carries TRBV19 and TRBJ1-3; perhaps TRBD1 as D (5 bases). Germline V gene lookup returns CDR1 LNHDA and CDR2 SQIVND (reference sequence). V was shortened by 10 bases and J by 0 bases, with 13 bases between the two germline ends. The CDR3 covers 14 residues. Filled out from reference TRBV19 and TRBJ1-3, the complete variable domain reads DGGITQSPKYLFRKEGQNVTLSCEQNLNHDAMYWYRQDPGQGLRLIYYSQIVNDFQKGDIAEGYSVSREKKESFPLTVTSAQKNPTAFYLCATRRDVSGNTIYFGEGSWLTVV.

The chain carries TRBV28 and TRBJ1-4, with no clear D. Germline CDR1 and CDR2: MDHEN and SYDVKM. The CDR3 runs 12 residues. Trimming removed 8 bases from V and 7 bases from J, with 11 bases in between. The CDR3 region has the DNA TGTGCCAGCCAGCGGAGAGGTGAAAAACTGTTTTTT. Protein product: CASQRRGEKLFF.

The chain has TRBV7-2 and TRBJ1-2; perhaps TRBD1 as D (6 bases). V was clipped by 3 bases and J by 4 bases, with 15 bases between them. Germline CDR1 is SGHTA and CDR2 is FQGNSA. The CDR3 is 15 residues long. CDR3 region: CASSLGGAQAYGYTF. In nucleotides, the CDR3 is TGTGCCAGCAGCTTGGGGGGGGCCCAGGCCTATGGCTACACCTTC.

This clone was seen only a few times. Other DNA sequences in the same sample also yield this CDR3. The chain combines TRBV14 with TRBJ1-1, with D possibly matching TRBD1 (5 bases). The CDR3 covers 14 residues. Germline V gives CDR1 SGHDN, CDR2 FVKESK. The germline V and J ends were trimmed by 4 bases and 1 base, with 10 bases remaining between them. Written as DNA, the CDR3 is TGTGCCAGCAGCCGTCCTGGACAGAACACTGAAGCTTTCTTT. Amino acid sequence: CASSRPGQNTEAFF.

The J gene is TRBJ1-2, the V gene TRBV6-5; tentatively, D is TRBD1 (5 bases). The CDR3 has 14 residues. Trimming cost V 8 bases and J 4 bases, with 17 bases left between them. Germline lookup yields CDR1 MNHEY and CDR2 SVGAGI. CDR3 in DNA: TGTGCCAGCCACTCGCCGCGGACACCCTATGGCTACACCTTC. Translated: CASHSPRTPYGYTF.

A single count supports this clone. This chain connects TRBV18 to TRBJ2-1; D is ambiguous. CDR3 length: 12 residues. The germline V gene encodes CDR1 KGHSH and CDR2 LQKENI. Trimming cost V 4 bases and J 8 bases, with 9 bases left between them. The CDR3 protein is CASSRIADEQFF. CDR3 bases: TGTGCCAGCTCACGGATAGCAGATGAGCAGTTCTTC.

This clone was seen once. This rearrangement joins TRBV5-1 to TRBJ1-1, with D unclear. Deletions cut 1 base from V and 0 bases from J, with 19 bases between. The CDR3 loop spans 18 amino acids. Germline values: CDR1 SGHRS, CDR2 YFSETQ. CDR3 amino acids: CASSLLPLAQLMNTEAFF. The CDR3 DNA reads TGCGCCAGCAGCTTGCTCCCCCTAGCACAGCTTATGAACACTGAAGCTTTCTTT.

V usage is TRBV5-1 and J usage is TRBJ2-1, with unresolved D. V gave up 0 bases and J gave up 4 bases, with 11 bases separating them. The germline V gene has CDR1 SGHRS and CDR2 YFSETQ. This CDR3 contains 15 residues. The CDR3 spells CASSLASGSYNEQFF. The CDR3, as DNA: TGCGCCAGCAGCTTGGCCAGTGGCAGTTACAATGAGCAGTTCTTC.

The J gene is TRBJ2-7, the V gene TRBV7-8; 7 positions match TRBD1. Trimming removed 5 bases from V and 0 bases from J; junction bases left unmatched: 7. Germline V gene sequence: CDR1 SGHVS, CDR2 FQNEAQ. The CDR3 loop spans 15 amino acids. CDR3 nucleotide sequence: TGTGCCAGCAGCGACATAGACAGGGACTCCTACGAGCAGTACTTC. Encoded protein: CASSDIDRDSYEQYF.

The chain carries TRBV7-2 and TRBJ1-1; possible D gene TRBD1, 6 bases. V gave up 8 bases and J gave up 4 bases, with 14 bases separating them. The CDR3 has 13 residues. Germline V gene sequence: CDR1 SGHTA, CDR2 FQGNSA. The CDR3 is CASGHRVSTEAFF. In nucleotides, the CDR3 is TGTGCCAGCGGACACAGGGTATCCACTGAAGCTTTCTTT.

The V gene is TRBV11-2, the J gene TRBJ1-3; D not certain. V was pared by 1 base and J by 0 bases, with 13 bases between. CDR1 is SGHAT and CDR2 is FQNNGV in the germline V gene. The CDR3 spans 17 residues. The CDR3 bases are TGTGCCAGCAGCTTAGCCCCCGCGGCGATCTCTGGAAACACCATATATTTT. This gives the protein CASSLAPAAISGNTIYF.

The V and J genes are TRBV24-1 and TRBJ1-2; tentative D call: TRBD1 (5 bases). Trimming cost V 7 bases and J 6 bases, with 17 bases left between them. CDR3 length: 14 amino acids. CDR1 KGHDR and CDR2 SFDVKD come from the germline V gene. CDR3 loop: CATSPSGTRDGYTF. In nucleotides, the CDR3 is TGTGCCACCAGCCCCTCAGGGACTCGAGATGGCTACACCTTC.

For this clone: The junction differs from germline at one of its ends, possibly a read error. The chain recombines TRBV4-3 with TRBJ1-2; D perhaps matches TRBD1 (6 bases). The CDR3 loop spans 16 amino acids. In germline, CDR1 is LGHNA, CDR2 YSLEER. The CDR3 sequence is CASSQGAGGSLYGYTF. CDR3 DNA: TGCGCCAGCAGCCAGGGAGCGGGGGGCAGCCTCTATGGTTACACCTTC.

V gene TRBV4-1 combines with J gene TRBJ1-3; TRBD1 is a possible D gene (6 bases). The CDR3 contains 16 residues. The germline V gene encodes CDR1 MGHRA and CDR2 YSYEKL. The V end was cut by 1 base, the J end by 4 bases, with 14 bases between. The CDR3 coding sequence is TGCGCCAGCAGCCAAGTTTCAGGGGCCGGGGGAAACACCATATATTTT. Translating gives CASSQVSGAGGNTIYF.

CDR3 protein: CASSHRDYPTGELFF. CDR3 bases: TGTGCCAGCAGCCACCGGGACTACCCGACCGGGGAGCTGTTTTTT. The chain recombines TRBV11-2 with TRBJ2-2; 7 bases match TRBD2. The V and J ends lost 5 bases and 5 bases, in that order; junction bases with no gene match: 8. This CDR3 region has 15 residues. CDR1 is SGHAT and CDR2 is FQNNGV in the germline V gene.

This clone showed up just once. The J gene is TRBJ1-1, the V gene TRBV5-1, with D hard to call. V was trimmed by 5 bases and J by 7 bases, leaving 18 bases between them. The CDR3 is 14 residues long. The germline V gene has CDR1 SGHRS and CDR2 YFSETQ. The CDR3 region is CASRTRTENSEAFF. The CDR3 DNA is TGCGCCAGCAGGACCCGGACCGAAAATAGTGAAGCTTTCTTT.

This clone was seen more than once but under ten times. The chain carries TRBV19 and TRBJ2-7; 8 bases agree with TRBD1. The CDR3 is 14 residues long. The V segment lost 3 bases and the J segment 2 bases; nucleotides outside the gene matches: 3. Per the germline V gene, CDR1 is LNHDA and CDR2 is SQIVND (reference sequence). In nucleotides, the CDR3 is TGTGCCAGTAGTATTAAACAGGGGGCCTACGAGCAGTACTTC. This codes for CASSIKQGAYEQYF.

This chain joins TRBV9 and TRBJ1-1, with no clear D. The germline V gene encodes CDR1 SGDLS and CDR2 YYNGEE. This CDR3 has 13 amino acids. Trimming took 0 bases from V and 3 from J, leaving 6 bases between them. CDR3 sequence: CASSVETDTEAFF. In nucleotides, the CDR3 is TGTGCCAGCAGCGTAGAGACGGACACTGAAGCTTTCTTT.

V and J are TRBV18 and TRBJ2-3; weak D call: TRBD1 (6 bases). V lost 1 base to trimming and J lost 4 bases, with 9 bases between them. CDR1 KGHSH and CDR2 LQKENI come from the germline V gene. This CDR3 is built from 14 residues. The CDR3 bases are TGTGCCAGCTCACCACAAAAGGGGGCAGATACGCAGTATTTT. Protein sequence: CASSPQKGADTQYF. Full variable domain (outside the CDR3, taken from reference TRBV18 and TRBJ2-3): NAGVMQNPRHLVRRRGQEARLRCSPMKGHSHVYWYRQLPEEGLKFMVYLQKENIIDESGMPKERFSAEFPKEGPSILRIQQVVRGDSAAYFCASSPQKGADTQYFGPGTRLTVL.

V and J are TRBV29-1 and TRBJ1-1, with D perhaps TRBD1 (5 bases). The CDR3 is 13 residues long. The ends were cut back, 8 bases at V and 1 base at J, with 14 bases in the middle. The germline V gene has CDR1 SQVTM and CDR2 ANQGSEA. The CDR3 DNA follows: TGCAGCTTCTCTCCCGGGGGGAACACTGAAGCTTTCTTT. Amino acids: CSFSPGGNTEAFF.

In DNA form, the CDR3 reads TGTGCCAGCAGCCACCTAGGGGGAGCAACTAATGAAAAACTGTTTTTT. Protein: CASSHLGGATNEKLFF. This chain connects TRBV7-2 to TRBJ1-4, with D possibly being TRBD1 (6 bases). The ends were cut back, 5 bases at V and 0 bases at J, with 13 bases in the middle. The CDR3 totals 16 residues. CDR1 and CDR2 from the germline V gene are SGHTA and FQGNSA.

This rearrangement joins TRBV5-1 to TRBJ1-2; possibly TRBD1 for D (5 bases). The V end was cut by 3 bases, the J end by 0 bases, with 21 bases between. Germline lookup yields CDR1 SGHRS and CDR2 YFSETQ. The CDR3 is 18 residues long. The CDR3 DNA follows: TGCGCCAGCAGCTCGTGGGTTGTGCAGGGTCCCTCTAACTATGGCTACACCTTC. Translation gives CASSSWVVQGPSNYGYTF.

The chain combines TRBV7-5 with TRBJ2-7; the table gives TRBD2 as D, unverified against the DNA. TRBV7-5 is marked as a pseudogene. The CDR3 length is 17 residues. The CDR3 sequence: CVRSGGLAGERYYEQYF. The CDR3 nucleotides are TGTGTCAGAAGCGGGGGACTAGCGGGGGAGCGCTACTACGAGCAGTACTTC.

V usage is TRBV10-2 and J usage is TRBJ2-5, with 7 bases that match TRBD1. The length of the CDR3 is 13 residues. CDR1 is WSHSY, CDR2 SAAADI, per germline. V shed 4 bases, J shed 2 bases, and the junction held 1 base outside the gene matches. The chain's CDR3 is CASSGGQQETQYF. As DNA, the CDR3 is TGCGCCAGCAGTGGGGGACAGCAAGAGACCCAGTACTTC.

V gene TRBV7-9 combines with J gene TRBJ1-1, with D possibly being TRBD1 (5 bases). The V gene lost 5 bases and the J gene lost 5 bases, with 12 bases spanning the gap. The CDR3 is 13 amino acids. Germline CDR1 and CDR2: SEHNR and FQNEAQ (reference sequence). The CDR3 DNA sequence: TGTGCCAGCAGCCGGGGGTCGGGGACTGAAGCTTTCTTT. Its translation is CASSRGSGTEAFF.

The genes are TRBV11-2 and TRBJ1-4; no clear D. CDR1 SGHAT and CDR2 FQNNGV come from the germline V gene. Between the trimmed V and J ends, which lost 5 bases and 3 bases, there was a span of 13 bases. The CDR3 loop spans 15 amino acids. The CDR3 loop reads CASSVTPVANEKLFF. In nucleotides, the CDR3 is TGTGCCAGCAGCGTAACCCCCGTCGCTAATGAAAAACTGTTTTTT. The complete variable domain, with remaining parts taken from reference TRBV11-2 and TRBJ1-4, reads EAGVAQSPRYKIIEKRQSVAFWCNPISGHATLYWYQQILGQGPKLLIQFQNNGVVDDSQLPKDRFSAERLKGVDSTLKIQPAKLEDSAVYLCASSVTPVANEKLFFGSGTQLSVL.

This chain joins TRBV6-1 and TRBJ2-1; TRBD1 matches 9 bases. This CDR3 is 16 amino acids long. Germline V gene data show CDR1 as MNHNS and CDR2 as SASEGT. V was clipped by 4 bases and J by 2 bases; unmatched bases: 6. The CDR3 sequence is CASSVRRDRAYNEQFF. The CDR3 DNA is TGTGCCAGCAGTGTACGCCGGGACAGGGCCTACAATGAGCAGTTCTTC.

The chain couples TRBV20-1 to TRBJ1-2, with D maybe TRBD1 (5 bases). This CDR3 has 12 amino acids. V shed 3 bases and J shed 7 bases, with 12 bases lying between them. CDR1 DFQATT and CDR2 SNEGSKA come from the germline V gene (reference sequence). The DNA for the CDR3 is TGCAGTGCTAGTCGGGGGACGAGTGGCTACACCTTC. Its translation is CSASRGTSGYTF.

The chain employs TRBV2 and TRBJ2-3; 9 nucleotides match TRBD1. Germline CDR1 is SNHLY and CDR2 is FYNNEI. Germline trimming cut 8 bases from V and 5 bases from J; bases unmatched to any gene: 17. The CDR3 covers 17 residues. CDR3 sequence reads: CASAGTGRPSTKDTQYF. The CDR3 DNA sequence: TGTGCCAGCGCAGGGACAGGGAGGCCTTCAACCAAAGATACGCAGTATTTT.